This T cell receptor (beta chain) was captured in a study of cytomegalovirus exposure and HLA in healthy donors. CDR3 length: 12 residues. J gave up 8 bases and V 5 bases, and 5 bases lay outside the gene matches. Germline V lookup: CDR1 SQVTM, CDR2 ANQGSEA. The PCR employed 60 Vbeta primers together with 13 Jbeta primers. Libraries were prepared by immunoSEQ multiplex PCR; TCRdb keeps only in-frame clonotypes and omits some of them. The sample has 130,000 or so clones, 82% seen once; the top ten hold about 8.6%. A word on this clone: Its antigen is not known.

Study observations and caveats: In an earlier analysis, about 87% or about 30%: the productive usage of most TCR beta V segments.

The TCR sequence derives from a woman in her forties or fifties in good health and CMV-seropositive. The chain links TRBV29-1 to TRBJ1-2, with 10 bases that match TRBD1. Sequencing was done on a sample of PBMCs. In DNA form, the CDR3 reads TGCAGCGTTTTAGGGACAGGGGTCGGCTACACCTTC. Translated: CSVLGTGVGYTF.